The 25 T cell receptor beta chains below come from one sample, sequenced in a study of cytomegalovirus exposure and HLA in healthy donors. The primer mix had 60 Vbeta and 13 Jbeta primers. Sequencing was performed with immunoSEQ multiplex PCR; in TCRdb, only in-frame clones are kept and a portion is missing. Among about 120,000 clones listed, roughly 76% were seen once. The sample taken for sequencing was PBMCs. The source of these receptors is a woman aged 40 to 50 in good health and CMV-seropositive.

The chain recombines TRBV6-4 with TRBJ2-1, with TRBD2 matching 10 bases. With V trimmed by 2 bases and J by 7 bases, 2 bases remained unmatched. The CDR3 extends over 14 amino acids. Germline assignment: CDR1 MRHNA and CDR2 SNTAGT. CDR3 sequence: CASSDKAGGNEQFF. CDR3 nucleotide sequence: TGTGCCAGCAGTGACAAAGCGGGGGGGAATGAGCAGTTCTTC.

In its sample, this clone was seen once. The chain has TRBV6-1 and TRBJ2-3; 7 bases line up with TRBD2. The CDR3 runs 18 residues. J lost 6 bases, V lost 4 bases, and 19 bases had no gene match. Germline CDR1 and CDR2: MNHNS and SASEGT. CDR3 protein: CASSGALSSGVLLDTQYF. In DNA form, the CDR3 reads TGTGCCAGCAGTGGGGCTCTTTCTAGCGGCGTTTTGTTGGATACGCAGTATTTT.

The chain carries TRBV27 and TRBJ2-5, with 10 bases identical to TRBD1. Germline CDR1 reads MNHEY; CDR2 reads SMNVEV (reference sequence). CDR3 length equals 15 residues. V lost 2 bases to trimming and J lost 2 bases; unmatched junction nucleotides: 2. The CDR3, as DNA: TGTGCCAGCAGTTTAGACAGGGGGCCTCAAGAGACCCAGTACTTC. Translated: CASSLDRGPQETQYF.

This chain joins TRBV7-8 and TRBJ2-7; 12 nucleotides agree with TRBD2. The CDR3 length is 15 residues. The junction had 6 bases not matched to a gene; V was cut back by 2 bases and J by 7 bases. Germline V gene data show CDR1 as SGHVS and CDR2 as FQNEAQ. The CDR3 spells CASSLLAGGLGEQYF. The CDR3 nucleotides read TGTGCCAGCAGCTTACTAGCGGGGGGGCTCGGGGAGCAGTACTTC. Together with reference TRBV7-8 and TRBJ2-7, the CDR3 gives the full variable domain: GAGVSQSPRYKVAKRGQDVALRCDPISGHVSLFWYQQALGQGPEFLTYFQNEAQLDKSGLPSDRFFAERPEGSVSTLKIQRTQQEDSAVYLCASSLLAGGLGEQYFGPGTRLTVT.

The V and J genes are TRBV5-1 and TRBJ2-3, with 13 bases fitting TRBD2. After removal of 9 bases from V and 5 bases from J, the junction contained 6 bases not matched to a gene. Looked up from germline, CDR1 is SGHRS and CDR2 is YFSETQ. CDR3 size: 14 residues. CDR3 sequence: CATTGLAGEDTQYF. Written as DNA, the CDR3 is TGCGCCACGACTGGACTAGCGGGGGAAGATACGCAGTATTTT.

The V call is TRBV19, the J call TRBJ1-2; D remains unclear. This CDR3 region has 13 residues. V was shortened by 8 bases and J by 7 bases, with 17 bases between the two germline ends. Germline V CDR1 and CDR2: LNHDA, SQIVND (reference sequence). The CDR3 loop reads CASLRADLSGYTF. The CDR3 DNA reads TGTGCCAGTCTGAGGGCCGATCTAAGTGGCTACACCTTC.

V usage is TRBV6-1 and J usage is TRBJ2-3; 7 nucleotides line up with TRBD1. After removal of 4 bases from V and 2 bases from J, the junction contained 9 bases not matched to a gene. CDR3 length: 16 amino acids. Germline V lookup: CDR1 MNHNS, CDR2 SASEGT. The CDR3 DNA reads TGTGCCAGCAGTGTAGGGACAGACGCCTCCACAGATACGCAGTATTTT. It yields the protein CASSVGTDASTDTQYF.

CDR3 sequence: CASSEVDSPYEQFF. The CDR3 DNA reads as TGTGCCAGCAGTGAAGTGGACAGTCCCTATGAGCAGTTCTTC. This rearrangement joins TRBV25-1 to TRBJ2-1; possibly TRBD1 for D (6 bases). Germline-derived CDR1 and CDR2 are MGHDK and SYGVNS. This CDR3 region has 14 residues. Trimming pared 2 bases from V and 8 bases from J, leaving 13 bases between.

The chain combines TRBV7-7 with TRBJ2-2; 8 bases line up with TRBD2. This CDR3 comprises 15 residues. Germline CDR1 and CDR2: SSHAT and FNYEAQ (reference sequence). Germline trimming cut 6 bases from V and 7 bases from J; bases unmatched to any gene: 10. The CDR3: CASSLGGASGGELFF. The CDR3, as DNA: TGTGCCAGCAGTCTCGGGGGGGCATCTGGCGGGGAGCTGTTTTTT. Filled out from reference TRBV7-7 and TRBJ2-2, the complete variable domain reads GAGVSQSPRYKVTKRGQDVTLRCDPISSHATLYWYQQALGQGPEFLTYFNYEAQPDKSGLPSDRFSAERPEGSISTLTIQRTEQRDSAMYRCASSLGGASGGELFFGEGSRLTVL.

The CDR3: CASSPRGVRGYNEQFF. CDR3 bases: TGTGCCAGCAGTCCCAGGGGAGTCCGAGGATACAATGAGCAGTTCTTC. The V call is TRBV27, the J call TRBJ2-1, with D possibly TRBD1 on 6 matching bases. This CDR3 region has 16 residues. Per germline, CDR1 MNHEY and CDR2 SMNVEV (reference sequence). The V and J ends lost 5 bases and 4 bases respectively, with 18 bases between them.

This chain joins TRBV6-5 and TRBJ1-1; D is perhaps TRBD1 (5 bases). The CDR3 is 14 amino acids. The V and J ends lost 8 bases and 4 bases respectively, with 17 bases between them. Germline V lookup: CDR1 MNHEY, CDR2 SVGAGI. CDR3 protein: CASVVHGGGTEAFF. Written as DNA, the CDR3 is TGTGCCAGCGTCGTCCATGGGGGGGGCACTGAAGCTTTCTTT.

The rearrangement joins TRBV6-6 to TRBJ2-5, with D perhaps matching TRBD2 (5 bases). Deletions cut 11 bases from V and 7 bases from J, with 17 bases between. The CDR3 totals 12 residues. Germline V CDR1 and CDR2: MNHNY, SVGAGI (reference sequence). CDR3 nucleotides: TGTGCCGCAGCGGCTAGTCAGGCGACCCAGTACTTC. Protein product: CAAAASQATQYF.

The chain combines TRBV5-1 with TRBJ2-1; D is unclear. The CDR3 consists of 15 residues. The V and J ends lost 5 bases and 5 bases respectively, with 17 bases between them. Germline V gene data show CDR1 as SGHRS and CDR2 as YFSETQ. The CDR3 DNA reads TGCGCCAGCAGTACAGTCGATTGGCCCAACAATGAGCAGTTCTTC. Its protein is CASSTVDWPNNEQFF.

This clone came up once. The V call is TRBV5-1, the J call TRBJ1-4; TRBD1 agrees at 7 bases. The CDR3 is made up of 16 amino acids. V was pared by 3 bases and J by 3 bases, with 8 bases of the junction left unmatched. CDR1 and CDR2 (germline): SGHRS, YFSETQ. CDR3 protein: CASSSQGNGANEKLFF. The CDR3 nucleotides are TGCGCCAGCAGCTCACAGGGGAACGGGGCTAATGAAAAACTGTTTTTT.

The chain links TRBV19 to TRBJ1-1, with 8 bases lining up with TRBD1. V trimming: 6 bases; J trimming: 4 bases; junction bases outside the gene matches: 13. Germline V gives CDR1 LNHDA, CDR2 SQIVND (reference sequence). The CDR3 extends over 16 amino acids. The CDR3 reads CASSHAGLTGGTEAFF. The DNA for the CDR3 is TGTGCCAGTAGCCACGCGGGGCTAACAGGGGGCACTGAAGCTTTCTTT.

This rearrangement joins TRBV29-1 to TRBJ2-5, with 12 positions matching TRBD2. CDR1 is SQVTM and CDR2 is ANQGSEA in the germline V gene. The CDR3 runs 14 residues. Unmatched junction bases numbered 8, after V lost 7 bases and J lost 5 bases. CDR3 amino acids: CSALTSGGGETQYF. The CDR3 bases are TGCAGCGCCCTGACTAGCGGGGGAGGGGAGACCCAGTACTTC. Combining the CDR3 with reference TRBV29-1 and TRBJ2-5 gives the whole variable domain SAVISQKPSRDICQRGTSLTIQCQVDSQVTMMFWYRQQPGQSLTLIATANQGSEATYESGFVIDKFPISRPNLTFSTLTVSNMSPEDSSIYLCSALTSGGGETQYFGPGTRLLVL.

This clone occurred a few times. The CDR3 DNA follows: TGTGCCAGCAGTTTTAGTGAGAGCTCCTACGAGCAGTACTTC. This encodes CASSFSESSYEQYF. J is TRBJ2-7 and V is TRBV6-1, with unresolved D. V was clipped by 5 bases and J by 0 bases, with 11 bases between them. CDR1 and CDR2 from the germline V gene are MNHNS and SASEGT. The CDR3 is 14 residues long.

The chain has TRBV13 and TRBJ2-3; 7 nucleotides agree with TRBD2. Germline loops: CDR1 PRHDT, CDR2 FYEKMQ (reference sequence). The V gene end was trimmed by 3 bases and the J gene end by 2 bases; junction bases not matched to a gene: 8. This CDR3 contains 16 residues. In nucleotides, the CDR3 is TGTGCCAGCAGCTTTCGCGGGGGAGTCATCACAGATACGCAGTATTTT. Protein product: CASSFRGGVITDTQYF.

The gene calls are TRBV7-6 and TRBJ1-1, with 8 bases that match TRBD1. CDR1 is SGHVS and CDR2 is FNYEAQ in the germline V gene. J was trimmed by 1 base and V by 4 bases; bases with no gene match: 2. The CDR3 loop spans 14 amino acids. The CDR3 is CASSSQGANTEAFF. In DNA, the CDR3 is TGTGCCAGCAGCTCTCAGGGGGCGAACACTGAAGCTTTCTTT.

This clone was seen a single time. At the DNA level, this CDR3 is encoded by other sequences in the same sample as well. The chain combines TRBV5-1 with TRBJ1-1; D not resolved. This CDR3 region has 14 residues. V lost 0 bases and J lost 0, with 6 bases in between. Germline-derived CDR1 and CDR2 are SGHRS and YFSETQ. The CDR3 sequence: CASSLVSLNTEAFF. CDR3 bases: TGCGCCAGCAGCTTGGTCTCCTTGAACACTGAAGCTTTCTTT.

This rearrangement joins TRBV5-1 to TRBJ2-2; a possible D gene is TRBD2 (7 bases). V was cut by 0 bases and J by 4 bases, with 13 bases left in between. Germline V gives CDR1 SGHRS, CDR2 YFSETQ. The CDR3 loop spans 16 amino acids. The CDR3 DNA is TGCGCCAGCAGCTTGGAGGGGGGGCATTTCACCGGGGAGCTGTTTTTT. This encodes CASSLEGGHFTGELFF. The full variable domain, in which reference TRBV5-1 and TRBJ2-2 provide the parts outside the CDR3, is KAGVTQTPRYLIKTRGQQVTLSCSPISGHRSVSWYQQTPGQGLQFLFEYFSETQRNKGNFPGRFSGRQFSNSRSEMNVSTLELGDSALYLCASSLEGGHFTGELFFGEGSRLTVL.

The V call is TRBV6-6, the J call TRBJ1-1, with TRBD1 matching 8 bases. The germline V gene has CDR1 MNHNY and CDR2 SVGAGI (reference sequence). There are 15 residues in the CDR3. V shed 2 bases, J shed 0 bases, and the junction held 2 bases outside the gene matches. The CDR3 DNA is TGTGCCAGCAGTTACAAACAGGGGGTGAACACTGAAGCTTTCTTT. Its translation is CASSYKQGVNTEAFF.

The chain has TRBV7-2 and TRBJ1-1; D unresolved. Germline CDR1 reads SGHTA; CDR2 reads FQGNSA. With 4 bases removed from V and 7 bases from J, the gap between germline ends came to 16 bases. CDR3 size: 14 residues. The CDR3 protein is CASSSSPPRGEAFF. The CDR3 DNA follows: TGTGCCAGCAGCTCATCACCGCCTAGAGGTGAAGCTTTCTTT.

The V gene is TRBV5-1, the J gene TRBJ1-6, with 7 bases aligning to TRBD1. From germline, CDR1 is SGHRS and CDR2 YFSETQ. Trimming at V came to 0 bases and at J to 3 bases, leaving 3 bases not matched to a gene. This CDR3 has 16 residues. CDR3 sequence: CASSLAGQRYNSPLHF. CDR3 nucleotides: TGCGCCAGCAGCTTGGCGGGACAGCGCTATAATTCACCCCTCCACTTT.

This clone was detected a few times. This chain uses TRBV5-6 with TRBJ2-3, with TRBD1 matching over 7 bases. Germline loops: CDR1 SGHDT, CDR2 YYEEEE. V was pared by 4 bases and J by 4 bases, with 3 bases of the junction left unmatched. The CDR3 is 13 residues long. CDR3 sequence (DNA): TGTGCCAGCAGCCTCACAGGGGCAGATACGCAGTATTTT. Amino acid sequence: CASSLTGADTQYF.